This T cell receptor beta chain was sequenced during a study of blood T cell repertoires in COVID-19. The wider study: Sites in the United States, Italy and Spain provided acute and convalescent COVID-19 samples. In each case, the material was cDNA or gDNA derived from T cells, B-cell-depleted T cells, or PBMCs.

Methods used by the authors: Using reference gene primer amplification, nucleated cell counts were estimated. The assay was immunoSEQ multiplex PCR, and TCRdb's table has in-frame clones only and misses some. V and J calls plus clone size are reproduced from that table; the DNA served to infer D and trimming. The data hold roughly 30,000 clones, with around 85% observed a single time. Sequenced sample: peripheral blood. The TCR originated in a human donor with acute or convalescent COVID-19. The donor label of this sample is uncertain.

CDR3 amino acids: CASSLVIYSYSPRDTEAFF. CDR3 DNA: TGTGCCAGCAGCTTGGTGATTTACAGCTACTCCCCGAGGGACACTGAAGCTTTCTTT. V and J are TRBV5-6 and TRBJ1-1; D gene uncertain. The germline gives CDR1 SGHDT, CDR2 YYEEEE. Between the trimmed V and J ends, which lost 0 bases and 3 bases, there was a span of 24 bases. The CDR3 totals 19 residues. The whole variable domain, filled in from reference TRBV5-6 and TRBJ1-1, reads DAGVTQSPTHLIKTRGQQVTLRCSPKSGHDTVSWYQQALGQGPQFIFQYYEEEERQRGNFPDRFSGHQFPNYSSELNVNALLLGDSALYLCASSLVIYSYSPRDTEAFFGQGTRLTVV.